These 12 T cell receptor beta chains were all obtained from the same sample, sequenced in a study of human T cells and chemical hapten exposure. Documented time point: healthy volunteer bleed at 2 weeks. Unseparated into fractions, whole blood served as the source from which total RNA was extracted. TCRdb reanalysed the RACE reads using MiXCR and keeps one entry per CDR3 protein. The table includes roughly 130,000 distinct CDR3 sequences, approximately 8.3% detected once. Sample: whole blood. Receptors were obtained from a male donor in good health. Some clones in this sample may be carry-over from other donors' samples.

This clonotype occurred a few times. CDR3 nucleotide sequence: TGTGCCAGCAGCCGCTCCGGGACAGGGAGGCCTAATGAAAAACTGTTTTTT. Translation: CASSRSGTGRPNEKLFF. This rearrangement joins TRBV14 to TRBJ1-4; 9 bases are shared with TRBD1. CDR1 is SGHDN, CDR2 FVKESK, per germline. The trim removed 4 bases at V and 3 bases at J, leaving 9 bases unmatched. This CDR3 is built from 17 residues.

In its sample, this clonotype was seen a few times. A junction boundary mismatches the germline segment, possibly from a read error. The rearrangement links TRBV12-3 or TRBV12-4 to TRBJ2-1, with 10 nucleotides matching TRBD2. The CDR3 runs to 15 residues. CDR3 loop: CASSLGTSGDLPPSF. The CDR3 DNA follows: TGTGCCAGCAGTTTAGGTACTAGCGGGGATCTCCCACCTTCCTTC.

This clonotype was picked up a small number of times. V gene TRBV25-1 combines with J gene TRBJ2-7; D may be TRBD1 (5 bases). This CDR3 has 14 amino acids. Trimming cost V 5 bases and J 3 bases, with 14 bases left between them. Germline lookup yields CDR1 MGHDK and CDR2 SYGVNS. The CDR3 DNA reads TGTGCCAGCAGTCCGAAAGGCCAGGGCTACGAGCAGTACTTC. This gives the protein CASSPKGQGYEQYF.

This rearrangement joins TRBV5-1 to TRBJ2-7; D is unresolved. The germline V gene has CDR1 SGHRS and CDR2 YFSETQ. V gave up 2 bases and J gave up 2 bases, with 14 bases separating them. CDR3 length: 15 residues. The CDR3 nucleotides read TGCGCCAGCAGCTTCGTCCCGGACGCCCCCTACGAGCAGTACTTC. This sequence encodes CASSFVPDAPYEQYF. The whole variable domain, filled in from reference TRBV5-1 and TRBJ2-7, reads KAGVTQTPRYLIKTRGQQVTLSCSPISGHRSVSWYQQTPGQGLQFLFEYFSETQRNKGNFPGRFSGRQFSNSRSEMNVSTLELGDSALYLCASSFVPDAPYEQYFGPGTRLTVT.

The rearrangement joins TRBV3-1 to TRBJ1-3, with unresolved D. The CDR3 contains 18 residues. V lost 1 base to trimming and J lost 0 bases, with 16 bases between them. Germline V gene lookup returns CDR1 LGHDT and CDR2 YNNKEL (reference sequence). In nucleotides, the CDR3 is TGTGCCAGCAGCCAAGTCTCAGCAGTGTCAAGCTCTGGAAACACCATATATTTT. Its protein is CASSQVSAVSSSGNTIYF.

The chain uses TRBV6-2 or TRBV6-3 and TRBJ2-2; D not certain. Per the germline V gene, CDR1 is MNHEY and CDR2 is SVGEGT. The CDR3 has 12 residues. V lost 6 bases and J lost 7, with 9 bases in between. The CDR3 sequence: CASRPDRGELFF. CDR3 DNA: TGTGCCAGCAGGCCAGACCGCGGGGAGCTGTTTTTT.

V usage is TRBV19 and J usage is TRBJ2-1; 9 bases agree with TRBD1. This CDR3 is built from 12 residues. In germline, CDR1 is LNHDA, CDR2 SQIVND (reference sequence). CDR3 nucleotide sequence: TGTGCTGCGGGACAGGGTTTCAATGAGCAGTTCTTC. This encodes CAAGQGFNEQFF.

This rearrangement joins TRBV6-6 to TRBJ1-5; 7 bases are shared with TRBD1. Germline-derived CDR1 and CDR2 are MNHNY and SVGAGI (reference sequence). V shed 4 bases, J shed 3 bases, and the junction held 9 bases outside the gene matches. The CDR3 loop spans 16 amino acids. CDR3 coding DNA: TGTGCCAGCAGTTCCTTTGGGGACAGACCCAATCAGCCCCAGCATTTT. Amino acid sequence: CASSSFGDRPNQPQHF.

In this sample, this clonotype turned up many times. V gene TRBV29-1 combines with J gene TRBJ2-7; 12 bases match TRBD1. The CDR3 loop spans 14 amino acids. Losses at the gene ends were 6 bases for V and 5 bases for J; bases not matched to a gene: 8. Germline V gene data show CDR1 as SQVTM and CDR2 as ANQGSEA. DNA of the CDR3: TGCAGCGTAGGGGACAGGGGGCTATTCGACGAGCAGTACTTC. It codes for CSVGDRGLFDEQYF.

There are many counts of this clonotype. The chain carries TRBV7-9 and TRBJ1-5; D remains unclear. Trimming cost V 1 base and J 5 bases, with 12 bases left between them. CDR1 SEHNR and CDR2 FQNEAQ come from the germline V gene (reference sequence). The CDR3 has 15 residues. The CDR3 is CASSLEGAHDQPQHF. In nucleotides, the CDR3 is TGTGCCAGCAGCTTAGAAGGCGCCCACGATCAGCCCCAGCATTTT.

This clonotype came up a few times. The chain employs TRBV24-1 and TRBJ1-5; D may be TRBD1 (6 bases). CDR1 and CDR2 from the germline V gene are KGHDR and SFDVKD. The CDR3 length is 18 residues. V was clipped by 7 bases and J by 0 bases, with 21 bases between them. The CDR3 nucleotides are TGTGCCACCAGATCAAGCTCCCAGGGGTACTATAGCAATCAGCCCCAGCATTTT. Amino acid sequence: CATRSSSQGYYSNQPQHF.

This clonotype has ten or more counts. The CDR3, as DNA: TGTGCCAGCTCACCAAGCAGGGGCGGAGATACGCAGTATTTT. It translates to CASSPSRGGDTQYF. The V call is TRBV18, the J call TRBJ2-3; the D gene is possibly TRBD1 (6 bases). V was trimmed by 2 bases and J by 5 bases, leaving 11 bases between them. Germline CDR1 and CDR2: KGHSH and LQKENI. The CDR3 has 14 amino acids.